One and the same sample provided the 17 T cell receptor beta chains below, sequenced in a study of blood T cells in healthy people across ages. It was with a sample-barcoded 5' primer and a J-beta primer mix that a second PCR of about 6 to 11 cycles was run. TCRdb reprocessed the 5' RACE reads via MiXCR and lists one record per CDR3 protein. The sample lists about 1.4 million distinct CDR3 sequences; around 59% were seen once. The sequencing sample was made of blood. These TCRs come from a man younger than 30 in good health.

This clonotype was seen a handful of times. In DNA, the CDR3 is TGTGCCAGCAAATATTCGCGGGAGATGATTGAGACCCAGTACTTC. This gives the protein CASKYSREMIETQYF. The chain joins TRBV27 to TRBJ2-7, with TRBD2 matching over 7 bases. The J call may be incorrect, as the DNA end agrees better with TRBJ2-5. The CDR3 covers 15 residues. Per germline, CDR1 MNHEY and CDR2 SMNVEV (reference sequence).

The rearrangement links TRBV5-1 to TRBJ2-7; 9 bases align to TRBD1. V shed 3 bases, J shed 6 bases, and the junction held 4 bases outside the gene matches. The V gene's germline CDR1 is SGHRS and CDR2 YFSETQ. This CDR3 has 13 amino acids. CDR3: CASSSRQGVEQYF. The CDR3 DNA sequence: TGCGCCAGCAGCTCTCGACAGGGGGTCGAGCAGTACTTC.

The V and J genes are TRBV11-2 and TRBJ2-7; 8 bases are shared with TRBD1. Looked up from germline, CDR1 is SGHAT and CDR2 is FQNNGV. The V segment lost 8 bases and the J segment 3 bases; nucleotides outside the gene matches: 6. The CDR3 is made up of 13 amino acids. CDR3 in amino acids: CASQRQGFYEQYF. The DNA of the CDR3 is TGTGCCAGCCAAAGACAGGGGTTCTACGAGCAGTACTTC.

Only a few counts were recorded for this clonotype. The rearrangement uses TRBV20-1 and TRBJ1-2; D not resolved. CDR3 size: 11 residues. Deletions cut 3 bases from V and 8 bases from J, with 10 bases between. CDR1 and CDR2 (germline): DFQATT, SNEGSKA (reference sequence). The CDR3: CSASHPEGYTF. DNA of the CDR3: TGCAGTGCTAGTCACCCCGAGGGCTACACCTTC.

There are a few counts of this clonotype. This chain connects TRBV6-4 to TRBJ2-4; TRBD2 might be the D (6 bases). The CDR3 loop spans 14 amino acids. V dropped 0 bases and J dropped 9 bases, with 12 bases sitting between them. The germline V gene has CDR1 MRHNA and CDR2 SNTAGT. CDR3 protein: CASSDSVEGGIQYF. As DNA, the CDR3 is TGTGCCAGCAGTGACTCGGTGGAGGGAGGCATTCAGTACTTC.

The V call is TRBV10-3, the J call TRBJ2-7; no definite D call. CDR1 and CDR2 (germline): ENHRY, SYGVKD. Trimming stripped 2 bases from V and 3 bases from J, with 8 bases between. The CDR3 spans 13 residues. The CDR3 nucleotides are TGTGCCATCAGTGAGGACCGGATCTACGAGCAGTACTTC. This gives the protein CAISEDRIYEQYF.

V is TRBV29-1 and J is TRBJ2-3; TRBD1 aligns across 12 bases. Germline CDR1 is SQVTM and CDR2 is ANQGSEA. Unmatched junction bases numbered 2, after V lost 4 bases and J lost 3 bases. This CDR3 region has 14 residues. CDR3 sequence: CSVGDRGLTDTQYF. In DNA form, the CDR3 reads TGCAGCGTTGGGGACAGGGGGCTGACAGATACGCAGTATTTT.

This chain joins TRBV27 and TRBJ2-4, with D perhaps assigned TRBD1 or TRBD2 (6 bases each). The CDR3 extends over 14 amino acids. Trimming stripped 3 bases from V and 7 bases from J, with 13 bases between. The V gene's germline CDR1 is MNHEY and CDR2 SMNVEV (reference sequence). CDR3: CASSFEGGTNIQYF. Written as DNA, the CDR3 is TGTGCCAGCAGTTTTGAGGGGGGAACGAACATTCAGTACTTC.

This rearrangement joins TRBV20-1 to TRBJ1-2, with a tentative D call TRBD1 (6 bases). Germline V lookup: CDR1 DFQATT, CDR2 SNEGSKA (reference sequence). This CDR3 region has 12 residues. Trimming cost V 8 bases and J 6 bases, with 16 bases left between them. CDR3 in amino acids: CSRRGHEHGYTF. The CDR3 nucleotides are TGCAGTCGAAGGGGACATGAACATGGCTACACCTTC.

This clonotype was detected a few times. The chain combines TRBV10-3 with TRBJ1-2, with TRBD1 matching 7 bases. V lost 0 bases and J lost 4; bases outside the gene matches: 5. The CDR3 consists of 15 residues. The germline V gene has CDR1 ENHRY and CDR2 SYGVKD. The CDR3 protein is CAISESPDRSYGYTF. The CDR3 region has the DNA TGTGCCATCAGTGAGTCCCCGGACAGGTCCTATGGCTACACCTTC.

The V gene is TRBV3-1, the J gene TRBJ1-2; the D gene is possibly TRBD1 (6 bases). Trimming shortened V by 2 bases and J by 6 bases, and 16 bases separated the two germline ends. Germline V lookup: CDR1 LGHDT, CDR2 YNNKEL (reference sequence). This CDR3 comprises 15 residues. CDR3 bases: TGTGCCAGCAGCCAATCCAGGGGCAAAGAGAATGGCTACACCTTC. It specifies CASSQSRGKENGYTF.

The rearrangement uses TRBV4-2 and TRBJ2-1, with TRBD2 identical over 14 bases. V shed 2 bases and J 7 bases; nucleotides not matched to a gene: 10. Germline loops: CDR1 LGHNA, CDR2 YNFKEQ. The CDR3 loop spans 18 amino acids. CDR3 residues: CASSQKLPGLAGDNEQFF. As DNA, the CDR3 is TGTGCCAGCAGCCAAAAATTACCGGGACTAGCGGGAGATAATGAGCAGTTCTTC.

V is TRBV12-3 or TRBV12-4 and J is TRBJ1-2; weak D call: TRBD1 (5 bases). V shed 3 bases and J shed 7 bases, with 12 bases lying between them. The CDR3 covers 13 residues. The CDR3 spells CASSLPLGGGYTF. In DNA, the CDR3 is TGTGCCAGCAGTTTGCCCCTGGGGGGTGGCTACACCTTC.

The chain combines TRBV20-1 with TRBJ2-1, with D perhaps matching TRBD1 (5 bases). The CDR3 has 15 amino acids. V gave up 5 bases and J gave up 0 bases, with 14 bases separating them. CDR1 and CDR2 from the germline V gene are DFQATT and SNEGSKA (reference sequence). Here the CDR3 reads CSASDRLSSYNEQFF. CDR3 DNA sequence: TGCAGTGCTTCCGACAGACTGAGCTCCTACAATGAGCAGTTCTTC.

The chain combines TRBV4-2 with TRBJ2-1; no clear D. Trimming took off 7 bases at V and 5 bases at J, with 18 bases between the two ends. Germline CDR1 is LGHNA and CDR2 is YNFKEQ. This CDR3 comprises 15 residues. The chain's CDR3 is CASTPEESRDNEQFF. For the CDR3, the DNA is TGTGCCAGCACCCCTGAAGAGAGTCGGGACAATGAGCAGTTCTTC.

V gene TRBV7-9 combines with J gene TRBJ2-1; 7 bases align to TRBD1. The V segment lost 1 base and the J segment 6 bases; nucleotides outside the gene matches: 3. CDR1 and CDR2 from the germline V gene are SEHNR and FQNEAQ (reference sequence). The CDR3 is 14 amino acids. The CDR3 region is CASSLEGQSNEQFF. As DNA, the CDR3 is TGTGCCAGCAGCTTAGAGGGACAGTCCAATGAGCAGTTCTTC.

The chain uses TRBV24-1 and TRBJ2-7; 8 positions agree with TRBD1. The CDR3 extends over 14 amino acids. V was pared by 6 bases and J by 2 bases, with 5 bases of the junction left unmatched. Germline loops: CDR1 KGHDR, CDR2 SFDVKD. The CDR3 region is CATSHRDRPYEQYF. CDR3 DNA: TGTGCCACCAGTCATAGGGACAGGCCCTACGAGCAGTACTTC.